This T cell receptor beta chain was identified in a study of CD8 T cells in Susac syndrome. V dropped 5 bases and J dropped 9 bases, with 19 bases sitting between them. CDR1 and CDR2 (germline): LGHDT, YNNKEL (reference sequence). The CDR3 consists of 14 residues. TCR beta sequencing was performed on blood CD8+ and CD4+ T cells. When the RNA was reverse transcribed, random hexamers were used with an input of roughly 0.45 to 1 ug. In TCRdb, the immunoSEQ multiplex PCR reads were re-called with MiXCR into one record per CDR3 protein. In the table there are approximately 80,000 distinct CDR3 sequences, more than 85% of which are singletons.

The rearrangement uses TRBV3-1 and TRBJ2-5; D possibly corresponds to TRBD1 (6 bases). The sample taken for sequencing was CD8+ T cells from PBMCs. The receptor was isolated from a human donor with multiple sclerosis. The CDR3 sequence: CASSIRDKAPAQYF. DNA for the CDR3: TGTGCCAGCAGCATCCGGGACAAAGCCCCGGCCCAGTACTTC.